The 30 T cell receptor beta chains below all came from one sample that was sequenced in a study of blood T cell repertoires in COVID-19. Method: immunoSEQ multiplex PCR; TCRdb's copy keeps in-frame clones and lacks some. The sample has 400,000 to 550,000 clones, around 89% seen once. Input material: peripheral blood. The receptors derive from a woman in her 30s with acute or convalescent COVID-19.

For the CDR3, the DNA is TGTGCCAGCCAAGACTACAGGGGGTCCTACGAGCAGTACTTC. Its protein product is CASQDYRGSYEQYF. The rearrangement uses TRBV6-5 and TRBJ2-7; 8 bases align to TRBD1. With 8 bases clipped from V and 1 base from J, the junction kept 7 bases outside the gene matches. Germline CDR1 and CDR2: MNHEY and SVGAGI. The CDR3 covers 14 residues.

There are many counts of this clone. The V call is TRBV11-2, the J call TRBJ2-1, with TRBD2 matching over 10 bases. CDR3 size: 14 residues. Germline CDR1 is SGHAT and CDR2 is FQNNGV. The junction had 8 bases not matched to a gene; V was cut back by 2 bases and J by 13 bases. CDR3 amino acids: CASSLRSGGAPQFF. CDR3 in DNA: TGTGCCAGCAGCTTACGGAGCGGGGGGGCCCCTCAGTTCTTC.

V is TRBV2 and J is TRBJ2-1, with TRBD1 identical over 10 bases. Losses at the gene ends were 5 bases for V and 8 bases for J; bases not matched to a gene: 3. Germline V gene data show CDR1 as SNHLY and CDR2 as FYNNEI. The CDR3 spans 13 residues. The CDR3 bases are TGTGCCAGCAGTACCGGGACAGGGGATGAGCAGTTCTTC. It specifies CASSTGTGDEQFF.

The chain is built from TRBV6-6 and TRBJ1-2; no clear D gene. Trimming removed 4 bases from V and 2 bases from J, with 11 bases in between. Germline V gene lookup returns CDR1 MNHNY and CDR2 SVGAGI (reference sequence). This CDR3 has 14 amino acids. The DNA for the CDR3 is TGTGCCAGCAGTTTCCCGGGTGGCAACTATGGCTACACCTTC. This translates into CASSFPGGNYGYTF.

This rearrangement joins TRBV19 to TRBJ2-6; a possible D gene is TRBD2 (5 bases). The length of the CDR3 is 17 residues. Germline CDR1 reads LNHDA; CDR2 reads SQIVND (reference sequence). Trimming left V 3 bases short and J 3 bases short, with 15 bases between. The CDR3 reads CASSIWAGKSGANVLTF. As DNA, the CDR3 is TGTGCCAGTAGTATTTGGGCGGGTAAGAGTGGGGCCAACGTCCTGACTTTC.

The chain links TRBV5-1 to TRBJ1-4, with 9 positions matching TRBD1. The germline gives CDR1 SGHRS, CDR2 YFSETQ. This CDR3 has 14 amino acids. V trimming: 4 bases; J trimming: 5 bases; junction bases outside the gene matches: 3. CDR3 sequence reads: CASSRGQGNEKLFF. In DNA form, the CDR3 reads TGCGCCAGCAGCCGCGGACAGGGGAATGAAAAACTGTTTTTT. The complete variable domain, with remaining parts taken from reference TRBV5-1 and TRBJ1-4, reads KAGVTQTPRYLIKTRGQQVTLSCSPISGHRSVSWYQQTPGQGLQFLFEYFSETQRNKGNFPGRFSGRQFSNSRSEMNVSTLELGDSALYLCASSRGQGNEKLFFGSGTQLSVL.

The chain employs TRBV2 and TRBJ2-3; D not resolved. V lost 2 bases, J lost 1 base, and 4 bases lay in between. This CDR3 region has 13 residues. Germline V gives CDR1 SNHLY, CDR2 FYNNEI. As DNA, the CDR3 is TGTGCCAGCAGTGAATCAGGCACAGATACGCAGTATTTT. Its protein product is CASSESGTDTQYF.

CDR3 nucleotide sequence: TGTGCCAGCAGGCGGGACTCCATTAATCAGCCCCAGCATTTT. Its protein product is CASRRDSINQPQHF. J is TRBJ1-5 and V is TRBV6-5; tentatively, D is TRBD1 (5 bases). V was shortened by 6 bases and J by 4 bases, with 13 bases between the two germline ends. CDR1 and CDR2 (germline): MNHEY, SVGAGI. The CDR3 runs 14 residues.

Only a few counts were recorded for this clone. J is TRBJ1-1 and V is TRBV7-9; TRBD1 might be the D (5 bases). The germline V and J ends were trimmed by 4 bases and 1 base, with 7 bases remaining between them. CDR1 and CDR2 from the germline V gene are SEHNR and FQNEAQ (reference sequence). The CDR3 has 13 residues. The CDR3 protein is CASSSRGNTEAFF. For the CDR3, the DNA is TGTGCCAGCAGCTCTAGGGGGAACACTGAAGCTTTCTTT.

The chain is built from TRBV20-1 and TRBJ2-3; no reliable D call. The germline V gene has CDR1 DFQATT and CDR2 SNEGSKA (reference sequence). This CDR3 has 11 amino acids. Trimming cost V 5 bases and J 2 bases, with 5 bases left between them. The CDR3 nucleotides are TGCAGTGCTCTATACACAGATACGCAGTATTTT. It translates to CSALYTDTQYF.

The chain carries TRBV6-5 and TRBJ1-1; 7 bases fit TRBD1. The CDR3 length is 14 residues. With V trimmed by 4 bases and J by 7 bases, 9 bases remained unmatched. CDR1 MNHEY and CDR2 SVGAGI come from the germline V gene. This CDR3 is CASSSGTELFEAFF. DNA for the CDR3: TGTGCCAGCAGTTCGGGGACAGAGCTTTTTGAAGCTTTCTTT.

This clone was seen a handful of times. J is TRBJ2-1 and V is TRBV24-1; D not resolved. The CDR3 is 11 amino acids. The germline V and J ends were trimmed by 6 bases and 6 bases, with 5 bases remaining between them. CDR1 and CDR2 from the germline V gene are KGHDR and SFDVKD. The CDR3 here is CATSRANEQFF. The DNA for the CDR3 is TGTGCCACCAGTCGAGCCAATGAGCAGTTCTTC.

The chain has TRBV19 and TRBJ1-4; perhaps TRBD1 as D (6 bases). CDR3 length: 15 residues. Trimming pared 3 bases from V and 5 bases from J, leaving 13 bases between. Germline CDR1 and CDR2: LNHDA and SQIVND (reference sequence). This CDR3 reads CASSILDSQNEKLFF. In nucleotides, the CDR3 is TGTGCCAGTAGTATTTTGGACAGTCAAAATGAAAAACTGTTTTTT. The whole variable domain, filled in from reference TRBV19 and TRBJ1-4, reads DGGITQSPKYLFRKEGQNVTLSCEQNLNHDAMYWYRQDPGQGLRLIYYSQIVNDFQKGDIAEGYSVSREKKESFPLTVTSAQKNPTAFYLCASSILDSQNEKLFFGSGTQLSVL.

Here the CDR3 DNA reads TGTGCCAGCAGCCAAGATCGACAGGGTGGCCCCAAAAACATTCAGTACTTC. This sequence encodes CASSQDRQGGPKNIQYF. This rearrangement joins TRBV3-1 (or the pseudogene TRBV3-2) to TRBJ2-4, with 7 bases matching TRBD1. The CDR3 runs to 17 residues. Germline V gene sequence: CDR1 LGHDT, CDR2 YNNKEL (reference sequence). Trimming cost V 0 bases and J 2 bases; bases outside gene matches: 7.

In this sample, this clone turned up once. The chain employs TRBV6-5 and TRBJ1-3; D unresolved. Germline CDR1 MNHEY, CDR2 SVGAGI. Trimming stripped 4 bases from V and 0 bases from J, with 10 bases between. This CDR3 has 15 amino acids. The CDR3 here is CASSSPLPSGNTIYF. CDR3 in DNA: TGTGCCAGCAGTTCCCCACTACCCTCTGGAAACACCATATATTTT.

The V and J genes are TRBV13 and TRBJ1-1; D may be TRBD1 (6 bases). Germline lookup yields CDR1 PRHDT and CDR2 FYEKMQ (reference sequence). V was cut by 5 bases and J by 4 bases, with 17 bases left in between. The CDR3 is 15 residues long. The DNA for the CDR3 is TGTGCCAGCAGCCCTCGAGGACAGACGGGCACTGAAGCTTTCTTT. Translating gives CASSPRGQTGTEAFF.

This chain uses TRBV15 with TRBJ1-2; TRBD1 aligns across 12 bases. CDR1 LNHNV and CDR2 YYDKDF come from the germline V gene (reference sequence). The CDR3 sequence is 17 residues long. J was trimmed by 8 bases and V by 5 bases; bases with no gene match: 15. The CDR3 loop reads CATSRTPGQGAREGYTF. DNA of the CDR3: TGTGCCACCAGCCGGACGCCGGGACAGGGGGCGAGAGAAGGCTACACCTTC.

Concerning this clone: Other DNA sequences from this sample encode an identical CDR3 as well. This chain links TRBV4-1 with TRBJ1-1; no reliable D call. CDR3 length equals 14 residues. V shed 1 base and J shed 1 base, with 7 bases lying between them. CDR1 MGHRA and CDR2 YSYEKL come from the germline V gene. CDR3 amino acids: CASSQGSGNTEAFF. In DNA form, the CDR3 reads TGCGCCAGCAGCCAAGGTTCAGGGAACACTGAAGCTTTCTTT.

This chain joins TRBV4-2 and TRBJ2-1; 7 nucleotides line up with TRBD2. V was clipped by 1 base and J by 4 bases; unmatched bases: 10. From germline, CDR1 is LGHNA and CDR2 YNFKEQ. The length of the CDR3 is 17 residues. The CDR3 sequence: CASSQVGVPGGYNEQFF. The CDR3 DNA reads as TGTGCCAGCAGCCAAGTCGGGGTCCCCGGGGGGTACAATGAGCAGTTCTTC.

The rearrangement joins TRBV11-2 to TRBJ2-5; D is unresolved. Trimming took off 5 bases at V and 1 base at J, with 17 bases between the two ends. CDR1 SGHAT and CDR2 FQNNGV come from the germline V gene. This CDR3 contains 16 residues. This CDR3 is CASSPSYPHGQETQYF. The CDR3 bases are TGTGCCAGCAGCCCCTCCTACCCCCACGGCCAAGAGACCCAGTACTTC. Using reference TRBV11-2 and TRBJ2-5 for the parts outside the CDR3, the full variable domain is EAGVAQSPRYKIIEKRQSVAFWCNPISGHATLYWYQQILGQGPKLLIQFQNNGVVDDSQLPKDRFSAERLKGVDSTLKIQPAKLEDSAVYLCASSPSYPHGQETQYFGPGTRLLVL.

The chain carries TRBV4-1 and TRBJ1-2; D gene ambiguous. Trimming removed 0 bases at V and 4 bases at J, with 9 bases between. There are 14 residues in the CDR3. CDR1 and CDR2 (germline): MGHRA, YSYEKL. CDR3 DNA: TGCGCCAGCAGCCAAGACACAGATGGCTATGGCTACACCTTC. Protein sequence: CASSQDTDGYGYTF.

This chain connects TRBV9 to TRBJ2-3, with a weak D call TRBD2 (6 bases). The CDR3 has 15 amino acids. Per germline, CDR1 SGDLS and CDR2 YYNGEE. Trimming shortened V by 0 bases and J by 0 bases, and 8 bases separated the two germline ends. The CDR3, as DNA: TGTGCCAGCAGCGTAGTAGGGACTAGCACAGATACGCAGTATTTT. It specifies CASSVVGTSTDTQYF.

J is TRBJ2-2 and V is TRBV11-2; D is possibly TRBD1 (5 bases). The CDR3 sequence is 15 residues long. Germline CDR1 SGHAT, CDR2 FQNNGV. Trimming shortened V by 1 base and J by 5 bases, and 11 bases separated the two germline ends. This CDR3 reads CASSLAGQGTGELFF. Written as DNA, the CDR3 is TGTGCCAGCAGCTTAGCTGGGCAGGGTACCGGGGAGCTGTTTTTT. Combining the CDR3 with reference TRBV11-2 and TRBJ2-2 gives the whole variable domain EAGVAQSPRYKIIEKRQSVAFWCNPISGHATLYWYQQILGQGPKLLIQFQNNGVVDDSQLPKDRFSAERLKGVDSTLKIQPAKLEDSAVYLCASSLAGQGTGELFFGEGSRLTVL.

CDR3 in DNA: TGTGCCAGCAGCTTAGATTCTTTAGCGGGGGGCGCCTACGAGCAGTACTTC. Amino acids: CASSLDSLAGGAYEQYF. The chain couples TRBV11-2 to TRBJ2-7; TRBD2 agrees at 10 bases. The CDR3 loop spans 17 amino acids. The trim removed 0 bases at V and 2 bases at J, leaving 7 bases unmatched. Germline values: CDR1 SGHAT, CDR2 FQNNGV.

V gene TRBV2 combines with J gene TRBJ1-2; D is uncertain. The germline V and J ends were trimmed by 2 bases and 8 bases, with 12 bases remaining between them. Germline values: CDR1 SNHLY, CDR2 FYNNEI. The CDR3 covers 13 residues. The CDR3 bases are TGTGCCAGCAGTGAACTAGGTCCCCAGGGCTACACCTTC. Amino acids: CASSELGPQGYTF.

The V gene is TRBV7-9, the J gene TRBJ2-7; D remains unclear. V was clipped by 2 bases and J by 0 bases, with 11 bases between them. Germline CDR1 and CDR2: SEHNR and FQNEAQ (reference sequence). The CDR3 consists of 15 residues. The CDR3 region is CASSLSQSGSYEQYF. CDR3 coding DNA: TGTGCCAGCAGCTTATCCCAATCCGGCTCCTACGAGCAGTACTTC.

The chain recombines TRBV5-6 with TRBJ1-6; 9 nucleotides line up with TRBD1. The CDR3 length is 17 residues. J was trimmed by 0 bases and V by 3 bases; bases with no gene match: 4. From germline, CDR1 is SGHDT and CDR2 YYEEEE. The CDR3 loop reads CASSSGTGRSYNSPLHF. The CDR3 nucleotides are TGTGCCAGCAGCTCCGGGACAGGGCGCTCCTATAATTCACCCCTCCACTTT.

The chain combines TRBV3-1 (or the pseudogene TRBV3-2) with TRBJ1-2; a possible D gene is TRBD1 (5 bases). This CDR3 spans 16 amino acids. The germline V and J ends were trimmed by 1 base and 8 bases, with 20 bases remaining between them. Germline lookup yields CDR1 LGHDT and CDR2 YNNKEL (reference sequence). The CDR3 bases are TGTGCCAGCAGCCAAGTCGGGGCGCGATCGGGGGAAGGCTACACCTTC. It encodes CASSQVGARSGEGYTF.

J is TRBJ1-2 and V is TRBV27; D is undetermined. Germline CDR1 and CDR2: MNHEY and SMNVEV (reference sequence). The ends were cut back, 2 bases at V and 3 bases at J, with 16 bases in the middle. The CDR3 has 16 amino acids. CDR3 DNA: TGTGCCAGCAGTTTAGAGGCGGCGGTCTCCTACTATGGCTACACCTTC. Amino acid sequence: CASSLEAAVSYYGYTF.

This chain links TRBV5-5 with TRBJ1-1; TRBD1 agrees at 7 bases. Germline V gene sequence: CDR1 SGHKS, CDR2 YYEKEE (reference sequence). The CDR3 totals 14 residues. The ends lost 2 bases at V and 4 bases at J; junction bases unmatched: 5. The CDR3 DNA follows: TGTGCCAGCAGCTTACCTTCAGGGGGCACTGAAGCTTTCTTT. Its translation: CASSLPSGGTEAFF.